These 8 T cell receptor beta chains came from one sample sequenced in a study of response to subunit inactivated influenza vaccine. TCRdb recomputed calls from the RT-PCR reads with MiXCR, one row per CDR3 protein. The table lists around 500,000 distinct CDR3 sequences, approximately 9.9% of them singletons, with roughly 12% in the top ten. The specimen comprised PBMCs from blood, sampled about 40 days after vaccination. The receptors were sampled from a man aged 50-60 years who received an inactivated influenza vaccine.

In nucleotides, the CDR3 is TGTGCCAGCAGCATAGACAGGGGAGGTTACACCTTC. Translated: CASSIDRGGYTF. V and J are TRBV7-2 and TRBJ1-2, with 8 bases that match TRBD1. This CDR3 is built from 12 residues. CDR1 is SGHTA, CDR2 FQGNSA, per germline. V shed 5 bases and J 11 bases; nucleotides not matched to a gene: 7.

This clonotype was counted a few times. The chain carries TRBV21-1 and TRBJ1-1. TRBV21-1 is marked as a pseudogene. CDR3 length: 13 residues. The DNA for the CDR3 is TGTGCCAGCAGCAAAGTCTGCACCACTGAAGCTTTCTTT. Protein product: CASSKVCTTEAFF.

In its sample, this clonotype was seen a few times. The CDR3 loop reads CASSLGDRGGQYF. DNA for the CDR3: TGTGCCAGCAGTTTGGGGGACCGAGGCGGGCAGTACTTC. The genes are TRBV12-3 or TRBV12-4 and TRBJ2-7; the D gene could be TRBD1 or TRBD2 (5 bases each). The CDR3 is made up of 13 amino acids. V gave up 3 bases and J gave up 9 bases, with 15 bases separating them.

This clonotype was counted at least ten times. The chain couples TRBV20-1 to TRBJ2-3, with 7 bases lining up with TRBD1. The CDR3 has 14 amino acids. Germline loops: CDR1 DFQATT, CDR2 SNEGSKA (reference sequence). The V segment lost 5 bases and the J segment 2 bases; nucleotides outside the gene matches: 7. As DNA, the CDR3 is TGCAGTGCTTCCAGGGGGAATCCCACAGATACGCAGTATTTT. This sequence encodes CSASRGNPTDTQYF.

The chain combines TRBV24-1 with TRBJ2-3, with TRBD2 matching over 8 bases. V lost 5 bases, J lost 5 bases, and 5 bases stayed unmatched. The CDR3 length is 14 residues. Germline V gene data show CDR1 as KGHDR and CDR2 as SFDVKD. The CDR3 nucleotides are TGTGCCACCAGTGCAGCGGGAGAGTTAGATACGCAGTATTTT. Protein sequence: CATSAAGELDTQYF.

The chain has TRBV6-5 and TRBJ2-1, with 8 bases aligning to TRBD2. The germline CDR1 and CDR2 sequences are MNHEY and SVGAGI. V was clipped by 0 bases and J by 4 bases; unmatched bases: 8. CDR3 length: 17 residues. CDR3 sequence (DNA): TGTGCCAGCAGTTACTCCATAGCGGGAAATAATTACAATGAGCAGTTCTTC. It specifies CASSYSIAGNNYNEQFF.

This chain uses TRBV6-1 with TRBJ1-4, with D unclear. From germline, CDR1 is MNHNS and CDR2 SASEGT. This CDR3 contains 13 residues. V shed 6 bases and J shed 8 bases, with 13 bases lying between them. CDR3 bases: TGTGCCAGCAGCCTAAATACAAGGGAAAAACTGTTTTTT. Protein product: CASSLNTREKLFF.

This clonotype was observed at least ten times. The V gene is TRBV7-2, the J gene TRBJ1-1, with TRBD1 identical over 7 bases. Germline V gene sequence: CDR1 SGHTA, CDR2 FQGNSA. This CDR3 is built from 14 residues. The ends lost 5 bases at V and 1 base at J; junction bases unmatched: 4. The CDR3 DNA follows: TGTGCCAGCAGCCTCCGGACAGGGAACACTGAAGCTTTCTTT. Its translation: CASSLRTGNTEAFF.